Listed here are 29 T cell receptor beta chains from one sample, sequenced in a study of OX40 agonist ivuxolimab in advanced cancers. Data came from immunoSEQ multiplex PCR; TCRdb stores just in-frame clones and leaves some out. Here the sample spans some 99,000 clones, roughly 89% being singletons. The sample consisted of CD4+ or CD8+ T cells sorted from blood, taken in a trial of the OX40 agonist ivuxolimab. Every receptor here comes from an adult with an advanced solid tumor such as melanoma, head and neck, liver or kidney cancer.

The chain couples TRBV23-1 to TRBJ1-1; tentative D call: TRBD1 (6 bases). TRBV23-1 is filed as an ORF, its function uncertain. Deletions cut 6 bases from V and 1 base from J, with 9 bases between. There are 13 residues in the CDR3. This chain's CDR3 is CASSRTENTEAFF. The CDR3 coding sequence is TGCGCCAGCAGCAGGACAGAGAACACTGAAGCTTTCTTT.

Comments on this clone: The sample carries other DNA sequences with the same CDR3. The CDR3 region is CASNMGGTNTGELFF. The CDR3 nucleotides read TGTGCCAGCAATATGGGGGGAACGAACACCGGGGAGCTGTTTTTT. The chain has TRBV2 and TRBJ2-2; possibly TRBD2 for D (6 bases). Trimming removed 7 bases at V and 0 bases at J, with 12 bases between. In germline, CDR1 is SNHLY, CDR2 FYNNEI. CDR3 length: 15 amino acids.

This chain joins TRBV6-6 and TRBJ1-6; maybe TRBD1 (6 bases). The CDR3 consists of 14 residues. CDR1 and CDR2 (germline): MNHNY, SVGAGI (reference sequence). With 6 bases removed from V and 6 bases from J, the gap between germline ends came to 12 bases. CDR3 sequence: CASSQQGSNSPLHF. The CDR3 DNA follows: TGTGCCAGCAGCCAACAGGGAAGTAATTCACCCCTCCACTTT.

The chain couples TRBV6-1 to TRBJ2-3, with D unclear. CDR3 length: 13 amino acids. Germline values: CDR1 MNHNS, CDR2 SASEGT. With 6 bases removed from V and 3 bases from J, the gap between germline ends came to 10 bases. In nucleotides, the CDR3 is TGTGCCAGCAGCAAGATGGGGACAGATACGCAGTATTTT. Encoded protein: CASSKMGTDTQYF.

V is TRBV28 and J is TRBJ1-2, with D possibly being TRBD1 (6 bases). Trimming shortened V by 8 bases and J by 4 bases, and 11 bases separated the two germline ends. The CDR3 has 12 amino acids. CDR1 is MDHEN, CDR2 SYDVKM, per germline. CDR3 DNA sequence: TGTGCCAGCGGTACAGGGTCCTATGGCTACACCTTC. This gives the protein CASGTGSYGYTF.

The rearrangement links TRBV9 to TRBJ2-3; D assignment may be TRBD1 or TRBD2 (6 bases each). Per the germline V gene, CDR1 is SGDLS and CDR2 is YYNGEE. V was clipped by 7 bases and J by 1 base, with 16 bases between them. There are 15 residues in the CDR3. The CDR3 reads CASGFQGGRTDTQYF. The CDR3 DNA sequence: TGTGCCAGCGGATTTCAAGGGGGGCGCACAGATACGCAGTATTTT.

V and J are TRBV11-1 and TRBJ2-7; D is perhaps TRBD2 (6 bases). CDR1 and CDR2 (germline): SGHAT, FQDESV (reference sequence). Deletions cut 0 bases from V and 6 bases from J, with 15 bases between. The CDR3 covers 15 residues. CDR3 sequence (DNA): TGTGCCAGCAGCTTAGCCCTGAGCGGGCATTTCGAGCAGTACTTC. This gives the protein CASSLALSGHFEQYF.

The rearrangement uses TRBV25-1 and TRBJ2-7, with TRBD1 matching 8 bases. Germline V CDR1 and CDR2: MGHDK, SYGVNS. V was pared by 6 bases and J by 3 bases, with 4 bases of the junction left unmatched. The CDR3 sequence is 13 residues long. CDR3 in amino acids: CASRGQGGYEQYF. The CDR3 nucleotides read TGTGCCAGCAGAGGACAGGGAGGCTACGAGCAGTACTTC.

CDR3 amino acids: CASSWGQGQETQYF. The CDR3 DNA reads TGTGCCAGCAGCTGGGGACAGGGACAAGAGACCCAGTACTTC. The chain is built from TRBV7-2 and TRBJ2-5; TRBD1 matches at 9 bases. Germline V gene data show CDR1 as SGHTA and CDR2 as FQGNSA. The CDR3 has 14 amino acids. V shed 4 bases, J shed 2 bases, and the junction held 2 bases outside the gene matches.

The chain couples TRBV7-2 to TRBJ2-1; no definite D call. This CDR3 has 15 amino acids. V dropped 1 base and J dropped 2 bases, with 9 bases sitting between them. The germline V gene has CDR1 SGHTA and CDR2 FQGNSA. CDR3 sequence reads: CASSLGASTYNEQFF. CDR3 DNA sequence: TGTGCCAGCAGCTTAGGGGCTTCGACCTACAATGAGCAGTTCTTC.

With respect to this clone: The sample holds other DNA sequences that translate to the same CDR3. The chain is built from TRBV5-1 and TRBJ1-1, with unresolved D. Deletions cut 0 bases from V and 3 bases from J, with 6 bases between. Germline V gives CDR1 SGHRS, CDR2 YFSETQ. The CDR3 contains 13 residues. The CDR3 here is CASSLAPDTEAFF. The CDR3 DNA follows: TGCGCCAGCAGCTTGGCCCCGGACACTGAAGCTTTCTTT. The full variable domain, completed using reference TRBV5-1 and TRBJ1-1, is KAGVTQTPRYLIKTRGQQVTLSCSPISGHRSVSWYQQTPGQGLQFLFEYFSETQRNKGNFPGRFSGRQFSNSRSEMNVSTLELGDSALYLCASSLAPDTEAFFGQGTRLTVV.

This chain links TRBV7-2 with TRBJ2-5, with a weak D call TRBD1 (5 bases). This CDR3 comprises 13 residues. Trimming removed 5 bases at V and 5 bases at J, with 12 bases between. Germline V gives CDR1 SGHTA, CDR2 FQGNSA. The CDR3 DNA follows: TGTGCCAGCAGCCGGAAGGGGCGGGAGACCCAGTACTTC. Protein: CASSRKGRETQYF.

This clone came up a few times. The chain has TRBV19 and TRBJ1-1, with TRBD1 matching over 7 bases. There are 12 residues in the CDR3. V trimming: 9 bases; J trimming: 3 bases; junction bases outside the gene matches: 4. Germline CDR1 and CDR2: LNHDA and SQIVND (reference sequence). The CDR3 here is CASRQGDTEAFF. As DNA, the CDR3 is TGTGCCAGCAGACAGGGTGACACTGAAGCTTTCTTT.

This clone was recorded a few times. The chain employs TRBV15 and TRBJ1-1; no firm D call. This CDR3 contains 14 residues. Germline lookup yields CDR1 LNHNV and CDR2 YYDKDF (reference sequence). The V end was cut by 0 bases, the J end by 5 bases, with 10 bases between. The CDR3 DNA follows: TGTGCCACCAGCAGAGATCCGTCGTGGACTGAAGCTTTCTTT. The encoded protein is CATSRDPSWTEAFF.

This chain connects TRBV5-6 to TRBJ1-2; D gene ambiguous. Trimming cost V 3 bases and J 2 bases, with 8 bases left between them. The CDR3 length is 13 residues. Germline CDR1 is SGHDT and CDR2 is YYEEEE. CDR3 in amino acids: CASSSHLNYGYTF. The CDR3 DNA reads TGTGCCAGCAGCTCTCATCTAAACTATGGCTACACCTTC.

This chain connects TRBV5-5 to TRBJ2-7; D remains unclear. This CDR3 spans 13 amino acids. Germline CDR1 and CDR2: SGHKS and YYEKEE (reference sequence). The V and J ends lost 5 bases and 0 bases respectively, with 9 bases between them. CDR3 sequence: CASSVWTSYEQYF. The CDR3 DNA is TGTGCCAGCAGTGTCTGGACCTCCTACGAGCAGTACTTC. Filled out from reference TRBV5-5 and TRBJ2-7, the complete variable domain reads DAGVTQSPTHLIKTRGQQVTLRCSPISGHKSVSWYQQVLGQGPQFIFQYYEKEERGRGNFPDRFSARQFPNYSSELNVNALLLGDSALYLCASSVWTSYEQYFGPGTRLTVT.

The rearrangement links TRBV15 to TRBJ2-3; D possibly corresponds to TRBD1 (7 bases). Germline V gene lookup returns CDR1 LNHNV and CDR2 YYDKDF (reference sequence). This CDR3 comprises 17 residues. V lost 1 base and J lost 6, with 20 bases in between. The CDR3 loop reads CATSRVGLGGGRDTQYF. Written as DNA, the CDR3 is TGTGCCACCAGCAGAGTCGGGTTAGGAGGGGGCCGTGATACGCAGTATTTT.

The rearrangement joins TRBV5-6 to TRBJ1-1; no clear D. The CDR3 sequence is 15 residues long. CDR1 is SGHDT and CDR2 is YYEEEE in the germline V gene. V shed 2 bases and J shed 6 bases, with 17 bases lying between them. DNA for the CDR3: TGTGCCAGCAGCTTCCTGGCAGTGAAGACCTCTGAAGCTTTCTTT. Its translation: CASSFLAVKTSEAFF.

This sequence joins TRBV9 and TRBJ1-3, with D possibly matching TRBD1 (5 bases). This CDR3 spans 15 amino acids. CDR1 and CDR2 (germline): SGDLS, YYNGEE. Trimming cost V 0 bases and J 0 bases, with 7 bases left between them. The CDR3 loop reads CASSVGDDSGNTIYF. The DNA for the CDR3 is TGTGCCAGCAGCGTAGGGGACGACTCTGGAAACACCATATATTTT. The full variable domain, rest sourced from reference TRBV9 and TRBJ1-3, is DSGVTQTPKHLITATGQRVTLRCSPRSGDLSVYWYQQSLDQGLQFLIQYYNGEERAKGNILERFSAQQFPDLHSELNLSSLELGDSALYFCASSVGDDSGNTIYFGEGSWLTVV.

The genes are TRBV29-1 and TRBJ1-3; a possible D gene is TRBD1 (5 bases). The V end lost 4 bases, the J end lost 1 base, and 11 bases lay between the germline ends. Germline CDR1 and CDR2: SQVTM and ANQGSEA. CDR3 length equals 14 residues. The CDR3 bases are TGCAGCGTTGGAACCAGGGAATCTGGAAACACCATATATTTT. Amino acids: CSVGTRESGNTIYF.

Comments on this clone: The CDR3 does not close with the conserved phenylalanine or tryptophan, likely indicating a read error. The V gene is TRBV7-3, the J gene TRBJ1-6; TRBD1 matches at 8 bases. There are 17 residues in the CDR3. In germline, CDR1 is SGHTA, CDR2 FQGTGA. The ends lost 5 bases at V and 3 bases at J; junction bases unmatched: 9. CDR3: CASSRYGQGVYNSPLHL. CDR3 in DNA: TGTGCCAGCAGCCGATATGGACAGGGCGTCTATAATTCACCCCTCCACCTT.

This chain uses TRBV7-2 with TRBJ2-5; D is uncertain. V was pared by 4 bases and J by 1 base, with 7 bases between. This CDR3 contains 13 residues. From germline, CDR1 is SGHTA and CDR2 FQGNSA. CDR3 nucleotide sequence: TGTGCCAGCAGCTCTATGATCCAAGAGACCCAGTACTTC. Residues: CASSSMIQETQYF. The full variable domain, completed using reference TRBV7-2 and TRBJ2-5, is GAGVSQSPSNKVTEKGKDVELRCDPISGHTALYWYRQSLGQGLEFLIYFQGNSAPDKSGLPSDRFSAERTGGSVSTLTIQRTQQEDSAVYLCASSSMIQETQYFGPGTRLLVL.

The CDR3 sequence: CAISEYQRSSTDTQYF. In DNA, the CDR3 is TGTGCCATCAGTGAGTATCAGCGGAGCAGCACAGATACGCAGTATTTT. This sequence joins TRBV10-3 and TRBJ2-3, with D maybe TRBD2 (5 bases). Germline V gene lookup returns CDR1 ENHRY and CDR2 SYGVKD. The CDR3 spans 16 residues. V was trimmed by 1 base and J by 0 bases, leaving 11 bases between them.

The genes are TRBV19 and TRBJ2-7; no definite D call. The V gene lost 4 bases and the J gene lost 2 bases, with 6 bases spanning the gap. The CDR3 is 12 amino acids. Looked up from germline, CDR1 is LNHDA and CDR2 is SQIVND (reference sequence). Written as DNA, the CDR3 is TGTGCCAGTAGTAGCGGAGCCTACGAGCAGTACTTC. Its protein is CASSSGAYEQYF.

The V and J genes are TRBV29-1 and TRBJ2-1, with 8 bases lining up with TRBD1. With 3 bases clipped from V and 9 bases from J, the junction kept 7 bases outside the gene matches. This CDR3 has 13 amino acids. CDR1 SQVTM and CDR2 ANQGSEA come from the germline V gene. Here the CDR3 reads CSVDRGRQSEQFF. The CDR3 region has the DNA TGCAGCGTTGACAGGGGGCGACAGAGTGAGCAGTTCTTC.

There are a few counts of this clone. V is TRBV2 and J is TRBJ1-2, with D tentatively TRBD1 (6 bases). This CDR3 is 15 amino acids long. V shed 8 bases and J shed 3 bases, with 19 bases lying between them. Germline CDR1 SNHLY, CDR2 FYNNEI. DNA for the CDR3: TGTGCCAGCGCCTCAGAGGGGGGCGCTTACTATGGCTACACCTTC. Its protein is CASASEGGAYYGYTF.

This chain links TRBV5-8 with TRBJ2-7; 7 nucleotides line up with TRBD1. V trimming: 5 bases; J trimming: 11 bases; junction bases outside the gene matches: 7. The length of the CDR3 is 11 residues. Looked up from germline, CDR1 is SGHTS and CDR2 is YDEGEE. The CDR3 coding sequence is TGTGCCAGCAGTTACACCGGGACAGAGTACTTC. This sequence encodes CASSYTGTEYF.

This clone appeared a single time. The rearrangement joins TRBV2 to TRBJ2-1; D ambiguous. Germline V gene data show CDR1 as SNHLY and CDR2 as FYNNEI. Deletions cut 1 base from V and 8 bases from J, with 12 bases between. The CDR3 sequence is 14 residues long. CDR3 in DNA: TGTGCCAGCAGTGAAGGGGCAGCCACGTATGAGCAGTTCTTC. The encoded protein is CASSEGAATYEQFF.

The V gene is TRBV2, the J gene TRBJ1-6; 8 nucleotides match TRBD1. In germline, CDR1 is SNHLY, CDR2 FYNNEI. The CDR3 sequence is 13 residues long. V trimming: 6 bases; J trimming: 8 bases; junction bases outside the gene matches: 3. CDR3 sequence (DNA): TGTGCCAGCAGCGGACAGGGAGATTCACCCCTCCACTTT. Protein sequence: CASSGQGDSPLHF.